These 27 T cell receptor beta chains were sequenced from one sample in a study of Ad26.COV2.S vaccination and SARS-CoV-2 variants. The table came from immunoSEQ multiplex PCR; TCRdb's copy has only in-frame clones and leaves some out. The sample records about 350,000 clones, 86% being singletons. Sample treatment: about 20 received Ad26.COV2.S at low or high dose, single or two shots; five or six received placebo; per-sample allocation not given. Sampling was performed 63 days after the first vaccine or placebo injection. The sequenced sample was peripheral blood, obtained in a trial of Ad26.COV2.S vaccine versus placebo. Receptor source: a person between 18 and 65 years old who received the Ad26.COV2.S COVID-19 vaccine or a placebo.

The chain combines TRBV19 with TRBJ2-1; possibly TRBD2 for D (6 bases). Trimming shortened V by 0 bases and J by 2 bases, and 11 bases separated the two germline ends. Germline CDR1 LNHDA, CDR2 SQIVND (reference sequence). This CDR3 is 16 amino acids long. The CDR3 sequence is CASSIERRVAYNEQFF. DNA for the CDR3: TGTGCCAGTAGTATAGAGCGGAGGGTCGCCTACAATGAGCAGTTCTTC.

The chain is built from TRBV10-3 and TRBJ2-2; 11 bases fit TRBD2. Germline CDR1 is ENHRY and CDR2 is SYGVKD. Trimming removed 11 bases from V and 5 bases from J; junction bases left unmatched: 16. The CDR3 totals 17 residues. CDR3 bases: TGTGCCGCGGGCCCCACGACATCTAGCGGGGGGACCGGGGAGCTGTTTTTT. This codes for CAAGPTTSSGGTGELFF.

V gene TRBV2 combines with J gene TRBJ1-6; 8 bases are shared with TRBD1. Germline loops: CDR1 SNHLY, CDR2 FYNNEI. V lost 6 bases to trimming and J lost 14 bases; unmatched junction nucleotides: 6. The CDR3 runs to 12 residues. The CDR3 spells CASRPTGGSLHF. CDR3 nucleotides: TGTGCCAGCAGACCCACAGGGGGATCCCTCCACTTT.

The gene calls are TRBV27 and TRBJ2-7; no clear D gene. There are 14 residues in the CDR3. Germline V gene lookup returns CDR1 MNHEY and CDR2 SMNVEV (reference sequence). Trimming left V 6 bases short and J 2 bases short, with 14 bases between. In DNA form, the CDR3 reads TGTGCCAGCAGCTCATATTTAACCGCCTACGAGCAGTACTTC. As protein: CASSSYLTAYEQYF.

The chain carries TRBV18 and TRBJ2-1; the match to TRBD2 covers 12 bases. CDR3 size: 16 residues. After removal of 6 bases from V and 8 bases from J, the junction contained 11 bases not matched to a gene. Germline CDR1 is KGHSH and CDR2 is LQKENI. The CDR3, as DNA: TGTGCCAGCTCCCTGGCTAGCGGGAGGGCCAACTATGAGCAGTTCTTC. This translates into CASSLASGRANYEQFF. The full variable domain, rest sourced from reference TRBV18 and TRBJ2-1, is NAGVMQNPRHLVRRRGQEARLRCSPMKGHSHVYWYRQLPEEGLKFMVYLQKENIIDESGMPKERFSAEFPKEGPSILRIQQVVRGDSAAYFCASSLASGRANYEQFFGPGTRLTVL.

The chain joins TRBV4-3 to TRBJ2-7, with 11 nucleotides matching TRBD2. Germline V lookup: CDR1 LGHNA, CDR2 YSLEER. The CDR3 spans 15 residues. With 2 bases clipped from V and 6 bases from J, the junction kept 6 bases outside the gene matches. The CDR3 region has the DNA TGCGCCAGCAGCCAATCGACTAGCGGGACGGGCGAGCAGTACTTC. Protein sequence: CASSQSTSGTGEQYF.

The chain has TRBV5-1 and TRBJ2-4; 8 bases are a match to TRBD1. The CDR3 is made up of 14 amino acids. Unmatched junction bases numbered 2, after V lost 0 bases and J lost 6 bases. CDR1 is SGHRS, CDR2 YFSETQ, per germline. The CDR3 loop reads CASSLEQGGNIQYF. The CDR3 nucleotides read TGCGCCAGCAGCTTGGAACAGGGGGGAAACATTCAGTACTTC.

Remarks on this clone: Other nucleotide sequences from this sample produce the same CDR3. This chain connects TRBV12-3 or TRBV12-4 to TRBJ1-1, with D hard to call. Trimming shortened V by 3 bases and J by 1 base, and 6 bases separated the two germline ends. This CDR3 region has 13 residues. For the CDR3, the DNA is TGTGCCAGCAGTTTGTGGGGGAACACTGAAGCTTTCTTT. It specifies CASSLWGNTEAFF.

The chain is built from TRBV19 and TRBJ1-3, with D possibly TRBD1 on 5 matching bases. The CDR3 totals 12 residues. The germline V and J ends were trimmed by 10 bases and 4 bases, with 11 bases remaining between them. Germline loops: CDR1 LNHDA, CDR2 SQIVND (reference sequence). Here the CDR3 DNA reads TGTGCCACCCGAGCAGGGGGAAACACCATATATTTT. Encoded protein: CATRAGGNTIYF.

On this clone: Within the sample, other DNA sequences also encode this same CDR3. This chain connects TRBV7-9 to TRBJ2-7, with no clear D. CDR1 is SEHNR and CDR2 is FQNEAQ in the germline V gene (reference sequence). Trimming shortened V by 5 bases and J by 3 bases, and 11 bases separated the two germline ends. The CDR3 has 13 amino acids. The CDR3 DNA follows: TGTGCCAGCAGCCCGCCGGCAGGCTACGAGCAGTACTTC. This encodes CASSPPAGYEQYF.

The chain combines TRBV5-4 with TRBJ2-5; D gene unclear. Deletions cut 1 base from V and 0 bases from J, with 7 bases between. The V gene's germline CDR1 is SGHNT and CDR2 YYREEE (reference sequence). The CDR3 runs to 14 residues. CDR3 nucleotides: TGTGCCAGCAGCTTGTCTGCAGACCAAGAGACCCAGTACTTC. Amino acids: CASSLSADQETQYF.

The gene calls are TRBV3-1 (or the pseudogene TRBV3-2) and TRBJ2-2, with D uncertain. V was pared by 1 base and J by 1 base, with 7 bases between. CDR1 and CDR2 from the germline V gene are LGHDT and YNNKEL (reference sequence). The CDR3 is 15 amino acids. The CDR3 region has the DNA TGTGCCAGCAGCCAAGCAGGTCAGAACACCGGGGAGCTGTTTTTT. It encodes CASSQAGQNTGELFF.

J is TRBJ2-1 and V is TRBV24-1; D may be TRBD1 (7 bases). The CDR3 has 16 residues. Trimming removed 5 bases at V and 4 bases at J, with 17 bases between. CDR1 KGHDR and CDR2 SFDVKD come from the germline V gene. CDR3 sequence reads: CATSVGGRGTYNEQFF. The CDR3 DNA is TGTGCCACCAGTGTCGGGGGCAGGGGGACATACAATGAGCAGTTCTTC.

The chain joins TRBV24-1 to TRBJ2-2, with 14 bases lining up with TRBD2. There are 19 residues in the CDR3. Per germline, CDR1 KGHDR and CDR2 SFDVKD. V lost 5 bases to trimming and J lost 3 bases; unmatched junction nucleotides: 10. CDR3 nucleotides: TGTGCCACCAGTGGCGGGACTAGCGGGGGTACTTCGTACACCGGGGAGCTGTTTTTT. Protein: CATSGGTSGGTSYTGELFF.

This clone has only one observation. A read error may account for a junction end that differs from germline. This CDR3 is also generated by other DNA sequences in the sample. This chain links TRBV29-1 with TRBJ1-3, with TRBD1 matching over 7 bases. This CDR3 region has 17 residues. Germline V gene lookup returns CDR1 SQVTM and CDR2 ANQGSEA. CDR3 protein: CSVEVQGDLDSGNTIYF. CDR3 sequence (DNA): TGCAGTGTTGAAGTGCAGGGGGATCTAGACTCTGGAAACACCATATATTTT.

This chain uses TRBV3-1 (or the pseudogene TRBV3-2) with TRBJ1-1; D is unclear. Germline loops: CDR1 LGHDT, CDR2 YNNKEL (reference sequence). The CDR3 extends over 14 amino acids. The V gene lost 4 bases and the J gene lost 0 bases, with 9 bases spanning the gap. CDR3 in amino acids: CASSPRSLNTEAFF. Written as DNA, the CDR3 is TGTGCCAGCAGCCCCCGCAGCCTGAACACTGAAGCTTTCTTT.

The chain is built from TRBV28 and TRBJ2-2, with D perhaps matching TRBD1 (6 bases). V lost 6 bases and J 0 bases, leaving 14 bases between the germline ends. This CDR3 contains 16 residues. The V gene's germline CDR1 is MDHEN and CDR2 SYDVKM. The DNA for the CDR3 is TGTGCCAGCAGCTCGTCGGACAGAGCGAACACCGGGGAGCTGTTTTTT. Its translation is CASSSSDRANTGELFF.

The V call is TRBV19, the J call TRBJ1-1, with unresolved D. The CDR3 has 12 amino acids. V was trimmed by 7 bases and J by 1 base, leaving 7 bases between them. Germline V lookup: CDR1 LNHDA, CDR2 SQIVND (reference sequence). The CDR3 reads CASIRPNTEAFF. CDR3 nucleotides: TGTGCCAGTATTCGGCCGAACACTGAAGCTTTCTTT.

The chain combines TRBV9 with TRBJ2-1, with 10 nucleotides matching TRBD2. CDR1 is SGDLS and CDR2 is YYNGEE in the germline V gene. Trimming removed 3 bases from V and 2 bases from J; junction bases left unmatched: 2. The CDR3 sequence is 15 residues long. CDR3 sequence: CASSATSGTYNEQFF. The CDR3 nucleotides read TGTGCCAGCAGCGCTACTAGCGGGACCTACAATGAGCAGTTCTTC.

The chain recombines TRBV28 with TRBJ1-1, with 8 bases identical to TRBD1. The CDR3 has 15 amino acids. Germline CDR1 MDHEN, CDR2 SYDVKM. V lost 6 bases, J lost 0 bases, and 6 bases stayed unmatched. The CDR3 loop reads CASRLRGRMNTEAFF. The CDR3 nucleotides read TGTGCCAGCAGACTCAGGGGGCGAATGAACACTGAAGCTTTCTTT.

CDR3 residues: CASSSPILGQQAFF. The CDR3 DNA reads TGTGCCAGCAGTTCCCCCATACTCGGACAGCAAGCTTTCTTT. The V gene is TRBV28, the J gene TRBJ1-1; tentatively, D is TRBD1 (6 bases). This CDR3 spans 14 amino acids. The V gene's germline CDR1 is MDHEN and CDR2 SYDVKM. V was pared by 4 bases and J by 9 bases, with 18 bases between.

This chain connects TRBV11-2 to TRBJ1-6, with TRBD1 matching 7 bases. The V and J ends lost 5 bases and 7 bases, in that order; junction bases with no gene match: 8. Germline CDR1 is SGHAT and CDR2 is FQNNGV. This CDR3 has 15 residues. CDR3 DNA: TGTGCCAGCAGCCAAACCACGGGACAGAATTCACCCCTCCACTTT. Translated: CASSQTTGQNSPLHF.

The chain uses TRBV2 and TRBJ2-2; D is perhaps TRBD2 (6 bases). This CDR3 contains 15 residues. Trimming stripped 4 bases from V and 6 bases from J, with 15 bases between. Germline V CDR1 and CDR2: SNHLY, FYNNEI. This CDR3 reads CASSAEGRVAGELFF. The CDR3 region has the DNA TGTGCCAGCAGTGCGGAGGGGCGCGTCGCCGGGGAGCTGTTTTTT. Combining the CDR3 with reference TRBV2 and TRBJ2-2 gives the whole variable domain EPEVTQTPSHQVTQMGQEVILRCVPISNHLYFYWYRQILGQKVEFLVSFYNNEISEKSEIFDDQFSVERPDGSNFTLKIRSTKLEDSAMYFCASSAEGRVAGELFFGEGSRLTVL.

The chain employs TRBV19 and TRBJ1-5; a weak D match, TRBD1 (5 bases). CDR1 and CDR2 (germline): LNHDA, SQIVND (reference sequence). V was clipped by 5 bases and J by 4 bases, with 21 bases between them. This CDR3 has 17 residues. The CDR3 bases are TGTGCCAGTAGTTGGGACGGGCAGGGCGGACGAAATCAGCCCCAGCATTTT. Its translation is CASSWDGQGGRNQPQHF.

This sequence joins TRBV10-1 and TRBJ1-6; TRBD1 is a possible D gene (5 bases). The germline gives CDR1 WNHNN, CDR2 SYGVQD (reference sequence). This CDR3 is built from 19 residues. Between the trimmed V and J ends, which lost 6 bases and 8 bases, there was a span of 29 bases. The CDR3 sequence: CASRGQKGRSGPIDSPLHF. The CDR3 DNA is TGCGCCAGCAGGGGTCAGAAGGGTCGGTCAGGGCCTATAGATTCACCCCTCCACTTT.

J is TRBJ2-7 and V is TRBV28; D is possibly TRBD1 (5 bases). This CDR3 is built from 15 residues. V gave up 5 bases and J gave up 1 base, with 15 bases separating them. CDR1 is MDHEN and CDR2 is SYDVKM in the germline V gene. CDR3 sequence: CASSRRAGQSYEQYF. The CDR3 DNA reads as TGTGCCAGCAGTCGTCGTGCAGGGCAATCCTACGAGCAGTACTTC.

There are a few counts of this clone. This chain uses TRBV6-5 with TRBJ1-1; perhaps TRBD1 as D (5 bases). With 6 bases removed from V and 5 bases from J, the gap between germline ends came to 19 bases. The CDR3 runs 15 residues. CDR1 is MNHEY and CDR2 is SVGAGI in the germline V gene. CDR3 sequence: CASSSAVGVDTEAFF. For the CDR3, the DNA is TGTGCCAGCAGCTCCGCCGTAGGGGTTGATACTGAAGCTTTCTTT.